These T cell receptor beta chains were read from a single sample in a study of T cells in Graves' hyperthyroidism and ophthalmopathy. TCRdb redid the calling of the multiplex PCR reads with MiXCR, one entry per CDR3 protein. Of about 560,000 distinct CDR3 sequences detected, 15% to 19% appear once; the ten largest clones hold under 8%. The sample taken for sequencing was blood. These receptors originate from a woman in her 30s with Graves' hyperthyroidism. CDR3s include the opening cysteine and the closing phenylalanine or tryptophan. D genes are given only for firm matches. Clone sizes are given selectively: once, few, many, or a class where the clone is expanded.

v_call	cdr3_length	d_call	j_call	clone_size	cdr3_aa
TRBV4-2	15	TRBD1	TRBJ2-7	few	CASSQDRGGSYEQYF
TRBV30	13	TRBD1	TRBJ2-7	many	CAWSGTGYYEQYF
TRBV12-3/TRBV12-4	14	TRBD1	TRBJ1-2	NA	CASSPPDRVYGYTF
TRBV27	15	TRBD2	TRBJ2-1	many	CASSHLAGDTNEQFF
TRBV6-1	13	NA	TRBJ2-7	many	CASIRQDSYEQYF
TRBV20-1	16	TRBD2	TRBJ2-2	few	CSAKNSGRTNTGELFF
TRBV20-1	15	NA	TRBJ2-1	many	CSASLRGYRRNEQFF
TRBV28	12	NA	TRBJ2-4	few	CASSLKTHIQYF
TRBV6-2/TRBV6-3	16	NA	TRBJ2-7	many	CASSYSSGSPYYEQYF
TRBV20-1	11	TRBD1	TRBJ1-2	NA	CTGQGGYGYTF
TRBV12-3/TRBV12-4	16	TRBD2	TRBJ2-1	many	CASSFWSGGSYNEQFF
TRBV28	12	NA	TRBJ1-2	many	CASSLSNYGYTF
TRBV4-3	13	NA	TRBJ2-1	few	CASSQAHTGEQFF
TRBV10-3	16	NA	TRBJ2-3	many	CAISASQGRGADTQYF
TRBV9	18	TRBD2	TRBJ2-4	NA	CASSVGLAGGIAKNIQYF